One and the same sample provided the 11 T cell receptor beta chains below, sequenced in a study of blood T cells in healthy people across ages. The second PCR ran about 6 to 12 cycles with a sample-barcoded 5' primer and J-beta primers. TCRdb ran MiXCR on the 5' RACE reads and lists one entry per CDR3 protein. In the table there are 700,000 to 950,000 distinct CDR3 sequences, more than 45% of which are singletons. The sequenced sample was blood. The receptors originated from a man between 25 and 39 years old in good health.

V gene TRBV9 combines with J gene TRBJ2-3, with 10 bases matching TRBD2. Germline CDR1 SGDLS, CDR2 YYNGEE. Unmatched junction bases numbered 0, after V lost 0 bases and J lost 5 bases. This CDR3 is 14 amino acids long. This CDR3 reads CASSVGTSGDTQYF. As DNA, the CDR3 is TGTGCCAGCAGCGTAGGGACTAGCGGAGATACGCAGTATTTT.

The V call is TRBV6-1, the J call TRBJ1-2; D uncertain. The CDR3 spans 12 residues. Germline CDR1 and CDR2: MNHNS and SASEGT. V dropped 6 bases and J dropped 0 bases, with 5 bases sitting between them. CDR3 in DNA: TGTGCCAGCAGGGATGCTAACTATGGCTACACCTTC. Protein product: CASRDANYGYTF.

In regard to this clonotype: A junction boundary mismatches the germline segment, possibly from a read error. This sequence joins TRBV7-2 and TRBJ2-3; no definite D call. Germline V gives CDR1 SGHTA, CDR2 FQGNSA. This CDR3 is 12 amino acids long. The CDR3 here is CAISDSIGTQYF. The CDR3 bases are TGTGCCATCAGCGATTCGATTGGTACGCAGTATTTT. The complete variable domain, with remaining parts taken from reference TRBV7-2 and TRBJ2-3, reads GAGVSQSPSNKVTEKGKDVELRCDPISGHTALYWYRQSLGQGLEFLIYFQGNSAPDKSGLPSDRFSAERTGGSVSTLTIQRTQQEDSAVYLCAISDSIGTQYFGPGTRLTVL.

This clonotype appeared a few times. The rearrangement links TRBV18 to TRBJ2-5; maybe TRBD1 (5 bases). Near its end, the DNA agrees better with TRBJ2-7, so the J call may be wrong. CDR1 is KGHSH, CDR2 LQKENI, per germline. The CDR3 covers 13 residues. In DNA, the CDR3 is TGTGCCAGCTCATCCGACAGCCCCTACGAGCAGTACTTC. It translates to CASSSDSPYEQYF.

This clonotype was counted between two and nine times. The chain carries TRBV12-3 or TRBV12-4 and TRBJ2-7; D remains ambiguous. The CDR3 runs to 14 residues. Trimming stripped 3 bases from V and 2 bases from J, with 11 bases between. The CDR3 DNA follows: TGTGCCAGCAGTTTTGAACTGGCGGCCTACGAGCAGTACTTC. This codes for CASSFELAAYEQYF.

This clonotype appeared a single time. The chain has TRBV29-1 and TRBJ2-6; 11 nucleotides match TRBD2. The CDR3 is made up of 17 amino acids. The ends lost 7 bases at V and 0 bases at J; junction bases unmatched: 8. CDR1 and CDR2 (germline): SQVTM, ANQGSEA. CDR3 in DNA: TGCAGCGCCCTGGGACTAGCGGCCCCCTCTGGGGCCAACGTCCTGACTTTC. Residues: CSALGLAAPSGANVLTF.

CDR3 loop: CASSLDRAVPNTQYF. The DNA of the CDR3 is TGTGCCAGCAGCTTAGATCGGGCGGTGCCCAATACGCAGTATTTT. The chain links TRBV11-2 to TRBJ2-3; D unresolved. This CDR3 region has 15 residues. Germline CDR1 is SGHAT and CDR2 is FQNNGV. The ends were cut back, 0 bases at V and 7 bases at J, with 14 bases in the middle.

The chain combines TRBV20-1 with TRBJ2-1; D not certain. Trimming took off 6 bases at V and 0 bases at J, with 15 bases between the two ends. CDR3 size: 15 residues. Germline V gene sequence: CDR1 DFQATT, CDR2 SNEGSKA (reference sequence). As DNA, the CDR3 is TGCAGTGCCCCCCGGTCGTGGAACTCCTACAATGAGCAGTTCTTC. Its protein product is CSAPRSWNSYNEQFF.

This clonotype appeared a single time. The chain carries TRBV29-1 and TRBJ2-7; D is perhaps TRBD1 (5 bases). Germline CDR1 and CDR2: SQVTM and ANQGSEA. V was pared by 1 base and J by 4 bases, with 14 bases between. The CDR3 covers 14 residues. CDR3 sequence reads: CSVEVQGSMYEQYF. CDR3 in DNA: TGCAGCGTTGAAGTTCAGGGTTCTATGTACGAGCAGTACTTC.

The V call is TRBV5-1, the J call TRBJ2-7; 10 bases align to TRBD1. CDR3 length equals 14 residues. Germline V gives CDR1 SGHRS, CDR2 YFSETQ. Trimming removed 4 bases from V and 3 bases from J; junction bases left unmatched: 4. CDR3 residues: CASSGTGVVYEQYF. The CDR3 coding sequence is TGCGCCAGCAGCGGGACAGGGGTGGTCTACGAGCAGTACTTC.

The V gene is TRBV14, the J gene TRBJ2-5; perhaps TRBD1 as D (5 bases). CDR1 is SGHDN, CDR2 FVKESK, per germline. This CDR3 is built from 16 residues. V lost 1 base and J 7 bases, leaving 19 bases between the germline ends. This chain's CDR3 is CASSQGKGPPYATQYF. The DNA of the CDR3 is TGTGCCAGCAGCCAAGGGAAGGGGCCGCCCTATGCGACCCAGTACTTC.